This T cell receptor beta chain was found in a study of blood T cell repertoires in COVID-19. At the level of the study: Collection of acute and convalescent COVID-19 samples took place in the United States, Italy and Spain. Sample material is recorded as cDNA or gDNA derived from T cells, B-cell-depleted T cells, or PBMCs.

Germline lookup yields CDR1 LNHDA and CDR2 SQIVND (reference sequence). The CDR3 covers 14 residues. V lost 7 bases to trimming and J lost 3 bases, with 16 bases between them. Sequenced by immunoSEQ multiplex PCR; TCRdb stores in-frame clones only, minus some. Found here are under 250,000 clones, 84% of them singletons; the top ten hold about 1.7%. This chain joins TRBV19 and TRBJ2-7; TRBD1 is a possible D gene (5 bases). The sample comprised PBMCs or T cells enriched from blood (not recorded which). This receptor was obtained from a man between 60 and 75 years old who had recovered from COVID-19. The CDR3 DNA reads TGTGCCAGTACCCCAGGTGACAGTGGCTACGAGCAGTACTTC. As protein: CASTPGDSGYEQYF.